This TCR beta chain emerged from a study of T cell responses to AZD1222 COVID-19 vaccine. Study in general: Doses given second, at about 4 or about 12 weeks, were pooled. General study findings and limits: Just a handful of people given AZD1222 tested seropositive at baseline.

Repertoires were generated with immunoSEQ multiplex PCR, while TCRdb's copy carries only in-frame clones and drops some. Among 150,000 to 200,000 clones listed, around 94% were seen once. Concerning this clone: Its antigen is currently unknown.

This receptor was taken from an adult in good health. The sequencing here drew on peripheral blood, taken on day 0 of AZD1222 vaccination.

Here the CDR3 reads CASRLTTNTDTQYF. In DNA form, the CDR3 reads TGCGCCAGCAGGTTGACTACCAACACAGATACGCAGTATTTT. This chain joins TRBV5-1 and TRBJ2-3, with D perhaps TRBD2 (5 bases). Between the trimmed V and J ends, which lost 5 bases and 2 bases, there was a span of 12 bases. This CDR3 has 14 residues. From germline, CDR1 is SGHRS and CDR2 YFSETQ.